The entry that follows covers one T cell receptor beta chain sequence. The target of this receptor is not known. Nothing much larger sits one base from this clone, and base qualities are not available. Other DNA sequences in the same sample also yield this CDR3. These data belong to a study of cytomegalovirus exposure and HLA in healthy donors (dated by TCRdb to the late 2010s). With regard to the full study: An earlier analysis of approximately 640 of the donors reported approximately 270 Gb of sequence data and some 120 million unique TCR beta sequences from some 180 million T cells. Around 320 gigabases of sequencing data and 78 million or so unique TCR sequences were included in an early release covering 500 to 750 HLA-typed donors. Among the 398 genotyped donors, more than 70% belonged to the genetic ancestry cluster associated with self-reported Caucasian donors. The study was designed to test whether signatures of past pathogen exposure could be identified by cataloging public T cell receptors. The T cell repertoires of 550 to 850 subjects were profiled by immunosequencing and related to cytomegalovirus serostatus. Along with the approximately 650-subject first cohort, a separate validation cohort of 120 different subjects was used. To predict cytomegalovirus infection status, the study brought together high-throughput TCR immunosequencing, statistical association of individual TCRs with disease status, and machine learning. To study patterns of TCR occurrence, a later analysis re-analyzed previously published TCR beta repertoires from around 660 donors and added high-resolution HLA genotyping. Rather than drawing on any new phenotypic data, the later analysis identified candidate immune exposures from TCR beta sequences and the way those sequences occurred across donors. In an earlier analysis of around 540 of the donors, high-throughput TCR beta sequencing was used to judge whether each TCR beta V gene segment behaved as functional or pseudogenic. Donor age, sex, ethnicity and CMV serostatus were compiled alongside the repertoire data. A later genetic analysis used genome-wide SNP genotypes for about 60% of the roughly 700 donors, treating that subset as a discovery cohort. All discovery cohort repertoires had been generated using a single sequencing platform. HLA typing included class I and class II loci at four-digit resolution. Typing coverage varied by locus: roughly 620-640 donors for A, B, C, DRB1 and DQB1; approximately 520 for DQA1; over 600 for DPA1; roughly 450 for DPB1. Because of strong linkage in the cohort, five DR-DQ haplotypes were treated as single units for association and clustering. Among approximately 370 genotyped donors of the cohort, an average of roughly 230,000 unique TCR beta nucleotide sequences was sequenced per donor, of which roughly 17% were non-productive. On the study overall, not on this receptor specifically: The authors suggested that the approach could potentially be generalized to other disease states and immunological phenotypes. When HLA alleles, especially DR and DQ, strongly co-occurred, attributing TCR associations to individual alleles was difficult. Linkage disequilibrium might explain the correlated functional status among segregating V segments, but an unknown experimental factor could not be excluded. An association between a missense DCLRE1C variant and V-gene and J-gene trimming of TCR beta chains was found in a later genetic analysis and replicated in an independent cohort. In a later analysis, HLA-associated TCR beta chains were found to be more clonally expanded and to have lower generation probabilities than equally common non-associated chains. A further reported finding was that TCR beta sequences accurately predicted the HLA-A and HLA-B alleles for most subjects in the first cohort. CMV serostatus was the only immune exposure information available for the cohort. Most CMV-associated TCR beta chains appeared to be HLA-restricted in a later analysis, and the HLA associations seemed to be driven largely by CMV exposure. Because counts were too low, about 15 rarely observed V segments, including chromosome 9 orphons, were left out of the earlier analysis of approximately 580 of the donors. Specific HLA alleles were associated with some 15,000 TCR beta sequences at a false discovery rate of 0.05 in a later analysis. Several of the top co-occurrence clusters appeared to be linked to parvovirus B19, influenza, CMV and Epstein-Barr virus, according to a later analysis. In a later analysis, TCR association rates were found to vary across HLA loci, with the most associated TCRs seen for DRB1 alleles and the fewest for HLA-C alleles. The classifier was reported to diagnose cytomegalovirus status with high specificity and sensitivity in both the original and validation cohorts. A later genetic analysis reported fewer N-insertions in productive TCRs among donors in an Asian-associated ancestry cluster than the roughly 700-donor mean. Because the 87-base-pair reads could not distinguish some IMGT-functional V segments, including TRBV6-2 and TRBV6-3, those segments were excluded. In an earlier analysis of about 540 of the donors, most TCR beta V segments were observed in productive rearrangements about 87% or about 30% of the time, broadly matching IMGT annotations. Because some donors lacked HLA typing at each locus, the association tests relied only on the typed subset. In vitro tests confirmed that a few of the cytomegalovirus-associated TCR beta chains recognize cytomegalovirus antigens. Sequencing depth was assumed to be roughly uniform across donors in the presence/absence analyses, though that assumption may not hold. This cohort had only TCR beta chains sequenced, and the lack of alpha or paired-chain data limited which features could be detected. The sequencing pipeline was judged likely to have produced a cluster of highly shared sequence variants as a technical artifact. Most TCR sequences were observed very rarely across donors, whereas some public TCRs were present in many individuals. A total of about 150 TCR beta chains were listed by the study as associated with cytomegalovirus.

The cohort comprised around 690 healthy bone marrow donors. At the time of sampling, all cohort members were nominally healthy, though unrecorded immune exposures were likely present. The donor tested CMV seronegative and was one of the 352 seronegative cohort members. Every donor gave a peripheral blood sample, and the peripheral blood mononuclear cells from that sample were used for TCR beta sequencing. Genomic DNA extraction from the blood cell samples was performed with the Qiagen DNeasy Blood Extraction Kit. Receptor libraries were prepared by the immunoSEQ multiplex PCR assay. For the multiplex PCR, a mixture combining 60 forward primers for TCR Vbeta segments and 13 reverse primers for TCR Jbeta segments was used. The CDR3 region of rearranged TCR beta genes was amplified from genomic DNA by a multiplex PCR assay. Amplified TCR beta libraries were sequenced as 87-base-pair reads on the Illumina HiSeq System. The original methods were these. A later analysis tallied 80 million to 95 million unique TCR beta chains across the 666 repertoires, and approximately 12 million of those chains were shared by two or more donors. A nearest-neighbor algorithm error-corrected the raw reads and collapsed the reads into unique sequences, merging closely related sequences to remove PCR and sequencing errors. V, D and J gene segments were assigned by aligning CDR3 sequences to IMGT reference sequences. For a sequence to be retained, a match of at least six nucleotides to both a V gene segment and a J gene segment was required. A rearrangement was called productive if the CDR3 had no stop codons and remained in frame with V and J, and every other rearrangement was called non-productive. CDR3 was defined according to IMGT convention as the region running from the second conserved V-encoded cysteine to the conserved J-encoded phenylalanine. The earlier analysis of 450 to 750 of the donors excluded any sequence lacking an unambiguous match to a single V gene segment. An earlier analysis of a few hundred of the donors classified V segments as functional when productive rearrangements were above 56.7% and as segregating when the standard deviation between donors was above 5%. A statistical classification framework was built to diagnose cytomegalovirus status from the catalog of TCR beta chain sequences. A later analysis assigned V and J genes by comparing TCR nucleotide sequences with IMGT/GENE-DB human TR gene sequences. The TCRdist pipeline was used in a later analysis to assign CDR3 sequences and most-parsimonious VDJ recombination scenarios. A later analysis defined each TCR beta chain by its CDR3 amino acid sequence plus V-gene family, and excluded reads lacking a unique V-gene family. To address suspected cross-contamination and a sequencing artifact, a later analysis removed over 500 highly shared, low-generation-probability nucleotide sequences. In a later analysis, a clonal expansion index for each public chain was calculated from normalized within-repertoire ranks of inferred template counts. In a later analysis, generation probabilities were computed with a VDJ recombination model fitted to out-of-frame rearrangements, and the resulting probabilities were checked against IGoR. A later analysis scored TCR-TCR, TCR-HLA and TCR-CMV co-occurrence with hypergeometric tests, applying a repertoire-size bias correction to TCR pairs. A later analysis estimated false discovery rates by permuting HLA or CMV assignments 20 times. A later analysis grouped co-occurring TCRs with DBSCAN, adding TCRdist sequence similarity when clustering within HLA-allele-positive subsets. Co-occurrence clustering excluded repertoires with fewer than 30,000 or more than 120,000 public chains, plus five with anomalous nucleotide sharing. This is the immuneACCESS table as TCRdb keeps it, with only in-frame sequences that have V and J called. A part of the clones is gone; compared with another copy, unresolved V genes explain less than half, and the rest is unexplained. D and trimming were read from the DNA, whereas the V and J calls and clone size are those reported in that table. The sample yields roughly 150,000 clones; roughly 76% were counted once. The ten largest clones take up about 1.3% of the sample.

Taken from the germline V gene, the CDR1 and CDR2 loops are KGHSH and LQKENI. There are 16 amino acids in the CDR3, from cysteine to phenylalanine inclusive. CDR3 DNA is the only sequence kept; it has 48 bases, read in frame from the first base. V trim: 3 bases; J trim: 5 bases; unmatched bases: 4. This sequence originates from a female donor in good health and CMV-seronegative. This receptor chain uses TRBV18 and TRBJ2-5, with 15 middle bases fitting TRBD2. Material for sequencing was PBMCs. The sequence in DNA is TGTGCCAGCTCACCTCCCGGACTAGCGGGAGGGGAGACCCAGTACTTC. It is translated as CASSPPGLAGGETQYF.